This TCR beta chain derives from a study of cytomegalovirus exposure and HLA in healthy donors. Germline V gene sequence: CDR1 MNHEY, CDR2 SMNVEV (reference sequence). The CDR3 totals 15 residues. The V gene end was trimmed by 7 bases and the J gene end by 2 bases; junction bases not matched to a gene: 4. Study-wide results and caveats: A later analysis linked a missense variant in DCLRE1C to the trimming of TCR beta V and J genes. A later analysis reportedly found fewer N-insertions in an Asian-associated ancestry cluster than the roughly 670-donor mean. Later, an analysis found that common viral pathogens appeared to be linked with several of the most significant clusters.

Primers: 60 Vbeta forward and 13 Jbeta reverse. Assay: immunoSEQ multiplex PCR; the TCRdb copy retains only in-frame clones and omits some. The sample has about 140,000 clones; approximately 79% are singletons. This clone was counted between two and nine times. Its antigen is not known. The chain is built from TRBV27 and TRBJ2-7, with 14 bases identical to TRBD2. The sequenced sample was PBMCs. The clonotype was recovered from a female donor in good health and CMV-seronegative. The CDR3 bases are TGTGCCAGCAAGGAGACTAGCGGGAGGGCCTACGAGCAGTACTTC. This sequence encodes CASKETSGRAYEQYF.